This TCR beta chain was sequenced in a study of blood T cells in healthy people across ages. At the level of the study: The capture of about one barcoded beta molecule per two T cells was achieved by template switching.

CDR1 is MNHEY and CDR2 is SVGEGT in the germline V gene. The CDR3 has 12 residues. V was trimmed by 5 bases and J by 2 bases, leaving 7 bases between them. This clonotype has a handful of counts. What it binds is unknown. Alongside a J-beta primer mix, a sample-barcoded 5' primer served in a second PCR lasting roughly 6 to 11 cycles. Individual samples furnished no less than 3 million CDR3-containing paired-end reads apiece. TCRdb re-called the 5' RACE reads through MiXCR, storing one row per CDR3 protein. The sample holds almost 1 million distinct CDR3 sequences; roughly 50% are singletons and the top ten take over 20%. The donors, aged about 6 to 95, were healthy Caucasians from Russia. Notes on the study in general: The unknown donor CMV status may have confounded expanded clonotype changes.

The chain has TRBV6-2 or TRBV6-3 and TRBJ2-7; D call uncertain. Sequencing was carried out using blood. This sequence was found in a woman aged 55-69 years in good health. Here the CDR3 reads CASSSPTYEQYF. The DNA of the CDR3 is TGTGCCAGCAGTAGCCCAACCTACGAGCAGTACTTC.